What follows describes a single T cell receptor (beta chain). This clone was observed a single time. Its antigen is currently not known. No quality values exist for individual bases; no much larger clone is one base distant. At one collaborating source in Seattle, patients were enrolled during active infection and were followed longitudinally through the course of disease. Whole blood was collected in K2EDTA tubes by collaborating institutions according to the institutions' own protocols. For TCRbeta analysis, collaborators shipped samples as frozen whole blood, isolated PBMCs, or DNA extracted from either of those sample types. This sample was taken from a study of blood T cell repertoires in COVID-19 (TCRdb year 2020). About the study as a whole: Collaborator samples came from the United States, Italy and Spain and covered acute and convalescent phases of COVID-19. The samples were drawn from two sources: the first 160 participants of the ongoing ImmuneRACE study, and approximately 1,300 subjects contributed by 6 global collaborators. The material from the prospective study consisted of cDNA or gDNA derived from T cells, B-cell-depleted T cells, or PBMCs. Sample metadata almost always included a de-identified subject ID, COVID-19 status, age in years and sex. The dataset comprised deeply sampled blood TCRbeta repertoires from subjects exposed to, actively infected with, or recovered from COVID-19. Where available, HLA class I and class II types were taken from metadata supplied by the sample provider and were not determined by assay-based typing. The repertoires were released in a freely available public database meant as a resource for research on the immune response to SARS-CoV-2. Study-wide conclusions, independent of this receptor: Clinical and demographic metadata were provided uncurated, with the amount varying by source and participant.

After removal of 2 bases from V and 3 bases from J, the junction retains 3 bases not matched to a gene. The germline V gene provides CDR1 SGDLS and CDR2 YYNGEE. The CDR3 goes from the cysteine to the phenylalanine over 15 residues. The only DNA kept is the CDR3, 45 bases in frame from the first base. The immunoSEQ Assay, a bias-controlled multiplex PCR, was used to amplify TCRbeta CDR3 regions from genomic DNA. The original pipeline was this. The number of nucleated cells in each sample was estimated from the amplification of reference gene primers within the assay. Sequence reads were collapsed and filtered to measure the absolute abundance of every unique TCRbeta CDR3 rearrangement. Productive Simpson clonality was computed per sample as the square root of Simpson's diversity index over productive rearrangements. The table was pulled from immuneACCESS by TCRdb, which kept in-frame rearrangements only. Such tables lose some clones; where checked, under half of the loss comes from unresolved V genes, and the rest has no known cause. V and J calls and clone size are given by that table; D and trimming were obtained from the DNA. Here the sample has 300,000 to 350,000 clones; roughly 90% occur a single time. Clones ranked in the top ten supply approximately 10% of the sample.

The chain is encoded by TRBV9 joined to TRBJ2-7; TRBD2 fits 12 bases in the junction. Material for sequencing was peripheral blood. The clonotype comes from a man aged 30-40 years with COVID-19, enrolled during active disease. DNA sequence: TGTGCCAGCAGCGTGGGACTAGCGGGTCACTACGAGCAGTACTTC. Translation gives CASSVGLAGHYEQYF.